These 22 T cell receptor beta chains share one sample of origin, sequenced in a study of T cells expressing NK-cell markers. Using the 5' RACE reads, TCRdb records one entry per CDR3 protein without DNA. The sample totals about 460,000 distinct CDR3 sequences. Sequencing input: blood T cells: a sorted CD56 or NKG2C T cell subset, CD4+ or CD8+ T cells, or bulk PBMC T cells (not recorded which). These receptors all stem from a woman aged 45-60 years in good health.

The V call is TRBV5-1, the J call TRBJ2-4. The CDR3 has 14 amino acids. Germline V gene sequence: CDR1 SGHRS, CDR2 YFSETQ. The CDR3 sequence: CASSLGHLENIQYF.

The chain joins TRBV6-5 to TRBJ2-2; TCRdb proposes TRBD1, but this gene call is untestable without DNA. Germline-derived CDR1 and CDR2 are MNHEY and SVGAGI. There are 17 residues in the CDR3. This CDR3 is CASSYNRGHTNTGELFF.

This chain connects TRBV29-1 to TRBJ2-1; without DNA, the TCRdb call of TRBD1 cannot be checked. CDR1 and CDR2 (germline): SQVTM, ANQGSEA. CDR3 length: 13 amino acids. CDR3 region: CSVRRDTANEQFF.

V usage is TRBV24-1 and J usage is TRBJ2-5; TCRdb selects TRBD1, and the lack of DNA leaves this call unchecked. CDR1 and CDR2 from the germline V gene are KGHDR and SFDVKD. This CDR3 spans 14 amino acids. CDR3 residues: CATSDLRTGGTQYF.

The genes are TRBV20-1 and TRBJ1-1; TCRdb selects TRBD1, and the lack of DNA leaves this call unchecked. The CDR3 is 13 residues long. Germline values: CDR1 DFQATT, CDR2 SNEGSKA (reference sequence). CDR3 protein: CSAQTTGSEQAFF.

The rearrangement joins TRBV20-1 to TRBJ2-1; TCRdb lists TRBD2, though no DNA is available to test this call. This CDR3 region has 13 residues. CDR1 and CDR2 (germline): DFQATT, SNEGSKA (reference sequence). CDR3 residues: CSARGRRQAEQFF.

V gene TRBV20-1 combines with J gene TRBJ2-1; TCRdb gives TRBD2 as the D gene, but with no DNA this cannot be confirmed. Looked up from germline, CDR1 is DFQATT and CDR2 is SNEGSKA (reference sequence). The CDR3 sequence is 16 residues long. CDR3 region: CSAPRPGRGSYNEQFF.

This chain links TRBV29-1 with TRBJ2-7. Germline loops: CDR1 SQVTM, CDR2 ANQGSEA. The CDR3 covers 16 residues. CDR3 sequence: CSVEDLFGGSSYEQYF.

CDR3 residues: CASSQGQPPNVLTF. The chain employs TRBV7-9 and TRBJ2-6; TCRdb lists TRBD1, though no DNA is available to test this call. The CDR3 is made up of 14 amino acids. The germline gives CDR1 SEHNR, CDR2 FQNEAQ (reference sequence).

The rearrangement links TRBV5-1 to TRBJ1-2; TCRdb selects TRBD1, and the lack of DNA leaves this call unchecked. CDR3 length: 13 residues. Germline lookup yields CDR1 SGHRS and CDR2 YFSETQ. The CDR3 protein is CASSTGGTYGYTF.

The chain carries TRBV12-3 or TRBV12-4 and TRBJ1-3. This CDR3 region has 16 residues. CDR3 in amino acids: CASSPKGTTSGNTIYF.

V is TRBV7-2 and J is TRBJ2-5; the TRBD1 assignment by TCRdb is unverifiable without DNA. CDR3 size: 15 residues. CDR1 and CDR2 from the germline V gene are SGHTA and FQGNSA. CDR3 residues: CASSRAPGPWETQYF.

This chain joins TRBV12-3 or TRBV12-4 and TRBJ1-5; TCRdb designates TRBD1, a call that cannot be tested without DNA. The CDR3 length is 16 residues. The CDR3 region is CASSLSARGFGQPQHF.

This chain uses TRBV9 with TRBJ2-5; TCRdb reports TRBD2, a call that lacks DNA to check it against. The CDR3 is 15 amino acids. Germline CDR1 is SGDLS and CDR2 is YYNGEE. The CDR3 sequence: CASSPHTSGSETQYF.

V usage is TRBV20-1 and J usage is TRBJ2-1; TCRdb's D gene call, TRBD1, goes unchecked for lack of DNA. Germline values: CDR1 DFQATT, CDR2 SNEGSKA (reference sequence). CDR3 length: 14 amino acids. The CDR3: CSARDPRHRGEQFF.

The CDR3 loop reads CASSLLGRGNEQFF. The chain combines TRBV12-3 or TRBV12-4 with TRBJ2-1; the TRBD2 assignment by TCRdb is unverifiable without DNA. This CDR3 region has 14 residues.

This sequence joins TRBV11-2 and TRBJ2-1. The CDR3 contains 12 residues. Germline loops: CDR1 SGHAT, CDR2 FQNNGV. The CDR3 is CASSLDRLPKFF.

The J gene is TRBJ1-4, the V gene TRBV5-1; TCRdb picks TRBD1, but there is no DNA to check that call. The CDR3 sequence is 14 residues long. Germline assignment: CDR1 SGHRS and CDR2 YFSETQ. The CDR3 sequence is CASSATGQGEKLFF.

The chain couples TRBV6-5 to TRBJ1-1; with no DNA, the TCRdb D assignment of TRBD1 cannot be verified. The CDR3 loop spans 13 amino acids. Germline lookup yields CDR1 MNHEY and CDR2 SVGAGI. CDR3 loop: CASIGPRAAEAFF.

This chain uses TRBV5-6 with TRBJ2-2; TCRdb's D gene call, TRBD1, goes unchecked for lack of DNA. In germline, CDR1 is SGHDT, CDR2 YYEEEE. The CDR3 covers 15 residues. CDR3 sequence: CASSLLGRLAEELFF.

The genes are TRBV15 and TRBJ2-3. CDR3 size: 14 residues. The germline V gene has CDR1 LNHNV and CDR2 YYDKDF (reference sequence). The CDR3 here is CATSTWTLADTQYF.

This chain links TRBV30 with TRBJ2-1; no DNA is available, so the TRBD2 call from TCRdb remains unchecked. CDR3 length: 18 residues. Germline-derived CDR1 and CDR2 are GTSNPN and SVGIG (reference sequence). This CDR3 is CAWSVPSGRPSSYNEQFF.